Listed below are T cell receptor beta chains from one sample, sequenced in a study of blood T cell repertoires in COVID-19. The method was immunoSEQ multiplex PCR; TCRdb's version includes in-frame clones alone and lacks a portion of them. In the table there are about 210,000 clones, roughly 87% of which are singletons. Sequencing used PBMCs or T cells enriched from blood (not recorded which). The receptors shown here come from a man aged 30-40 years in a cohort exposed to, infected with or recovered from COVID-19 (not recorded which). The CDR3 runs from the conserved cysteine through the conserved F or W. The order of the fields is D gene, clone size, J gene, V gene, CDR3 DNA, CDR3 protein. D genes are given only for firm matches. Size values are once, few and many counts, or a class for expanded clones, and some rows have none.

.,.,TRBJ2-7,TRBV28,TGTGCCAGCACCGTGCGCGGGGTCCCCTACGAGCAGTACTTC,CASTVRGVPYEQYF
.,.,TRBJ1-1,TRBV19,TGTGCCAGTAGTAGGGGCCAGAACACTGAAGCTTTCTTT,CASSRGQNTEAFF
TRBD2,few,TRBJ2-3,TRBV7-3,TGTGCCAGCAGCGAGCGGGGCTCCACAGATACGCAGTATTTT,CASSERGSTDTQYF
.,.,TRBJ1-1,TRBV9,TGTGCCAGCAGCGTAGGAGAAACTGAAGCTTTCTTT,CASSVGETEAFF
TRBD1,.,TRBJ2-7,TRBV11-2,TGTGCCAGCAGCGGGGAACAGGGGTCCTACGAGCAGTACTTC,CASSGEQGSYEQYF
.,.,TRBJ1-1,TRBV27,TGTGCCAGCAGTCTTCGGGGGGACACTGAAGCTTTCTTT,CASSLRGDTEAFF
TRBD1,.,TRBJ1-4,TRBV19,TGTGCCAGTAGTACCGTACTCTTCGCAGGGGGCGCGGCAACTAATGAAAAACTGTTTTTT,CASSTVLFAGGAATNEKLFF
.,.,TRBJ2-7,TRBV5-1,TGCGCCAGCAGCGGACTCCGAGATTACGAGCAGTACTTC,CASSGLRDYEQYF
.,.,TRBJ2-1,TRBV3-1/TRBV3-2,TGTGCCAGCAGCCAATACGCCCCGCGGGGACGCTCCTACAATGAGCAGTTCTTC,CASSQYAPRGRSYNEQFF
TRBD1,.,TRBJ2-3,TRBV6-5,TGTGCCAGCAGTTACAGTTGCAGGGGGACAGATACGCAGTATTTT,CASSYSCRGTDTQYF
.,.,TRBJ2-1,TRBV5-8,TGTGCCAGCAGACCACTCAGGGGCAATGAGCAGTTCTTC,CASRPLRGNEQFF
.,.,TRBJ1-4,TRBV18,TGTGCCAGCTCCCAGGGAAAGGTTGAAAAACTGTTTTTT,CASSQGKVEKLFF
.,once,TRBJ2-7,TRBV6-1,TGTGCCAGCAGTGAAGCCGCGGCCTCCTACGAGCAGTACTTC,CASSEAAASYEQYF
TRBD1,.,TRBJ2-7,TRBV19,TGTGCCAGTAGGTCGGACAGGACCTACGAGCAGTACTTC,CASRSDRTYEQYF
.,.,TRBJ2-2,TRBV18,TGTGCCAGCTCACCACCGCTAGGGGCCGGGGAGCTGTTTTTT,CASSPPLGAGELFF
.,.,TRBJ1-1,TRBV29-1,TGCAGCGTTAATACGGGGAACACTGAAGCTTTCTTT,CSVNTGNTEAFF
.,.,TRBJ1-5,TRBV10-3,TGTGCCATCAGTGAGGACAGTAGAAATCAGCCCCAGCATTTT,CAISEDSRNQPQHF
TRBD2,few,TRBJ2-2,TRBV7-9,TGTGCCAGCAGCCCGGGTGGACTAGCGGGATTCACCGGGGAGCTGTTTTTT,CASSPGGLAGFTGELFF
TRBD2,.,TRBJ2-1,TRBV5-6,TGTGCCAGCAGCCCCGGACCTAGCGGAAGCTACAATGAGCAGTTCTTC,CASSPGPSGSYNEQFF
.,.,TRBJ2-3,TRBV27,TGTGCCAGCAGTTTGGGCGGGACTTTCACAGATACGCAGTATTTT,CASSLGGTFTDTQYF
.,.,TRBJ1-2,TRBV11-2,TGTGCCAGCAGCTTAACAGTGTTAGCTAACTATGGCTACACCTTC,CASSLTVLANYGYTF
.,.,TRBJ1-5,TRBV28,TGTGCCAGCAGTTTTAGGCAGGGGATAAGCAGCAATCAGCCCCAGCATTTT,CASSFRQGISSNQPQHF
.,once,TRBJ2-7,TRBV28,TGTGCCAGCAGTTCGCCCAGGGGTTACGAGCAGTACTTC,CASSSPRGYEQYF
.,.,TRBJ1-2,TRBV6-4,TGTGCCAGCAGTGAGCAGGTGGGGGGTTCAGGCTACACCTTC,CASSEQVGGSGYTF
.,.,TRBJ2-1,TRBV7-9,TGTGCCAGCAGCTTAGGAGGCCACTCCTACAATGAGCAGTTCTTC,CASSLGGHSYNEQFF
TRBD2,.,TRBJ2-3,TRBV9,TGTGCCAGCAGCGCGGCCTGGATAGCGGGAAGCACAGATACGCAGTATTTT,CASSAAWIAGSTDTQYF
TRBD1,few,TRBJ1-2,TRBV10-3,TGTGCCATCGGACAGGGACAGGCAAACTATGGCTACACCTTC,CAIGQGQANYGYTF
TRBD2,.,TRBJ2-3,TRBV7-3,TGTGCCAGCAGCTTAACCGGACTAGCGGGTGATACGCAGTATTTT,CASSLTGLAGDTQYF
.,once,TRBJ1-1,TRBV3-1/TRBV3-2,TGTGCCAGCAGCCAAGGGCTGACAGGGAACACTGAAGCTTTCTTT,CASSQGLTGNTEAFF
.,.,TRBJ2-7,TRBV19,TGTGCCAGTAGTATAATGGTCGGGGGCGAGCAGTACTTC,CASSIMVGGEQYF
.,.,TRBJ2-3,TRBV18,TGTGCCAGCTCACCACGAGGGGAGATGGTCGCTAGCGGCACAGATACGCAGTATTTT,CASSPRGEMVASGTDTQYF
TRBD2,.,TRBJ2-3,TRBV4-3,TGCGCCAGCAGCCAAGCGACTAGCGGGGGGGAAGATACGCAGTATTTT,CASSQATSGGEDTQYF
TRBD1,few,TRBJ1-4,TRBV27,TGTGCCAGCAGTTTAAGACAGGGAGGTGAAAAACTGTTTTTT,CASSLRQGGEKLFF